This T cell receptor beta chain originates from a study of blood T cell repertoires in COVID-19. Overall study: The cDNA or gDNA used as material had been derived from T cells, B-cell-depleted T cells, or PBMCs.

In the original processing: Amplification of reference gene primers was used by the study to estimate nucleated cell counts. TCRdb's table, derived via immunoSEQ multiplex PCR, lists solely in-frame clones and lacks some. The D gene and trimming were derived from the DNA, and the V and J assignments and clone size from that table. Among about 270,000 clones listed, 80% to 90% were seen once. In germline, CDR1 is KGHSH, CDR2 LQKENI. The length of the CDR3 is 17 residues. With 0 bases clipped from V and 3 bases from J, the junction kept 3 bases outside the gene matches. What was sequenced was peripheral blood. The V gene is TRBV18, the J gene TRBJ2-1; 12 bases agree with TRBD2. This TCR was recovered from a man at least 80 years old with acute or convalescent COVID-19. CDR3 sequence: CASSPPTSGRGYNEQFF. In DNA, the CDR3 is TGTGCCAGCTCACCACCGACTAGCGGGAGAGGCTACAATGAGCAGTTCTTC.